Listed here are 5 T cell receptor beta chains from one sample, sequenced in a study of beta chain features in type 1 diabetes. Expressed TCRB transcripts were sequenced after all isolated RNA was converted to cDNA. The table came from immunoSEQ multiplex PCR; TCRdb's copy has only in-frame clones and leaves some out. The sample has about 360,000 clones; roughly 12% are singletons. Study-level findings and limits: Among patients with Type 1 diabetes, TCRB CDR3s were moderately but significantly shorter in every one of the four CD4+ subsets.

Antigens of these TCRs are unknown. The specimen was naive CD4+ T cells from blood. The receptors originated from a woman under 30 with type 1 diabetes.

This clone was seen only a few times. The genes are TRBV11-2 and TRBJ1-3, with D perhaps matching TRBD1 (6 bases). There are 15 residues in the CDR3. Germline V CDR1 and CDR2: SGHAT, FQNNGV. V was shortened by 2 bases and J by 2 bases, with 10 bases between the two germline ends. This CDR3 reads CASSLLQGTGNTIYF. In DNA form, the CDR3 reads TGTGCCAGCAGCTTACTCCAGGGGACTGGAAACACCATATATTTT.

This clone was found a few times. The gene calls are TRBV10-3 and TRBJ2-7, with 7 bases lining up with TRBD1. Trimming at V came to 7 bases and at J to 7 bases, leaving 10 bases not matched to a gene. The CDR3 sequence is 13 residues long. Germline values: CDR1 ENHRY, CDR2 SYGVKD. CDR3 nucleotide sequence: TGTGCCATCATGGTCCAGGGGGTTCGGGAGCAGTACTTC. Translated, it gives CAIMVQGVREQYF.

In its sample, this clone was seen a few times. The genes are TRBV29-1 and TRBJ2-1; maybe TRBD2 (5 bases). From germline, CDR1 is SQVTM and CDR2 ANQGSEA. CDR3 length equals 15 residues. V was clipped by 5 bases and J by 2 bases, with 16 bases between them. The CDR3 here is CSVTPRLAAYNEQFF. CDR3 in DNA: TGCAGCGTTACCCCCCGGCTAGCAGCCTACAATGAGCAGTTCTTC.

The V gene is TRBV9, the J gene TRBJ2-7; 11 bases line up with TRBD2. The CDR3 consists of 14 residues. Unmatched junction bases numbered 1, after V lost 2 bases and J lost 3 bases. CDR1 and CDR2 (germline): SGDLS, YYNGEE. The CDR3 DNA sequence: TGTGCCAGCAGCGTGGGGACTAGCGGCTACGAGCAGTACTTC. Encoded protein: CASSVGTSGYEQYF. Using reference TRBV9 and TRBJ2-7 for the parts outside the CDR3, the full variable domain is DSGVTQTPKHLITATGQRVTLRCSPRSGDLSVYWYQQSLDQGLQFLIQYYNGEERAKGNILERFSAQQFPDLHSELNLSSLELGDSALYFCASSVGTSGYEQYFGPGTRLTVT.

In the case of this clone: In the same sample, other DNA sequences code for this CDR3. V and J are TRBV2 and TRBJ1-2; maybe TRBD1 (5 bases). The germline gives CDR1 SNHLY, CDR2 FYNNEI. The CDR3 has 13 residues. Deletions cut 3 bases from V and 2 bases from J, with 7 bases between. The CDR3 is CASSEAGNYGYTF. The CDR3 coding sequence is TGTGCCAGCAGTGAGGCAGGGAACTATGGCTACACCTTC.